One sample yielded the 32 T cell receptor beta chains listed below, sequenced in a study of blood T cell repertoires in COVID-19. Sequencing used immunoSEQ multiplex PCR; TCRdb keeps in-frame clones, though not all of them. Among 250,000 to 300,000 clones listed, roughly 85% were seen once. The sample taken for sequencing was peripheral blood. These receptors all stem from a man aged 60 to 69 who had recovered from COVID-19.

The chain couples TRBV14 to TRBJ2-5; TRBD1 is a possible D gene (5 bases). The CDR3 has 14 residues. The ends were cut back, 4 bases at V and 4 bases at J, with 13 bases in the middle. Germline values: CDR1 SGHDN, CDR2 FVKESK. The CDR3 here is CASSPERRGETQYF. For the CDR3, the DNA is TGTGCCAGCAGCCCGGAGAGAAGGGGAGAGACCCAGTACTTC.

The chain uses TRBV5-6 and TRBJ1-2, with 9 bases that match TRBD1. Germline V gene lookup returns CDR1 SGHDT and CDR2 YYEEEE. The CDR3 covers 16 residues. The V gene end was trimmed by 4 bases and the J gene end by 2 bases; junction bases not matched to a gene: 9. The CDR3 spells CASSTVNRGLNYGYTF. CDR3 DNA sequence: TGTGCCAGCAGCACGGTTAACAGGGGGCTGAACTATGGCTACACCTTC.

This sequence joins TRBV6-1 and TRBJ2-3; TRBD2 is a possible D gene (6 bases). V lost 3 bases to trimming and J lost 1 base, with 11 bases between them. CDR1 and CDR2 (germline): MNHNS, SASEGT. This CDR3 has 15 residues. CDR3 DNA: TGTGCCAGCAGTGATCCGGCGGGACGCACAGATACGCAGTATTTT. Translation gives CASSDPAGRTDTQYF.

V gene TRBV7-2 combines with J gene TRBJ1-3, with D unclear. Germline V lookup: CDR1 SGHTA, CDR2 FQGNSA. V was trimmed by 2 bases and J by 8 bases, leaving 10 bases between them. This CDR3 is 13 amino acids long. CDR3 nucleotides: TGTGCCAGCAGCTTATCACAGATAGACACCATATATTTT. This sequence encodes CASSLSQIDTIYF. Supplemented by reference TRBV7-2 and TRBJ1-3, the full variable domain reads GAGVSQSPSNKVTEKGKDVELRCDPISGHTALYWYRQSLGQGLEFLIYFQGNSAPDKSGLPSDRFSAERTGGSVSTLTIQRTQQEDSAVYLCASSLSQIDTIYFGEGSWLTVV.

The rearrangement uses TRBV30 and TRBJ1-5; 8 bases are shared with TRBD1. The CDR3 consists of 13 residues. CDR1 and CDR2 from the germline V gene are GTSNPN and SVGIG (reference sequence). V trimming: 4 bases; J trimming: 8 bases; junction bases outside the gene matches: 7. The CDR3 DNA is TGTGCCTGGACGGACAGGGTAACGGAGCCCCAGCATTTT. This codes for CAWTDRVTEPQHF.

The chain combines TRBV19 with TRBJ2-1, with TRBD1 matching 9 bases. Trimming at V came to 6 bases and at J to 6 bases, leaving 9 bases not matched to a gene. This CDR3 region has 15 residues. Per the germline V gene, CDR1 is LNHDA and CDR2 is SQIVND (reference sequence). The CDR3 sequence: CASSPGQGLSNEQFF. The CDR3 DNA reads TGTGCCAGTAGCCCGGGACAGGGATTGAGCAATGAGCAGTTCTTC. Using reference TRBV19 and TRBJ2-1 for the parts outside the CDR3, the full variable domain is DGGITQSPKYLFRKEGQNVTLSCEQNLNHDAMYWYRQDPGQGLRLIYYSQIVNDFQKGDIAEGYSVSREKKESFPLTVTSAQKNPTAFYLCASSPGQGLSNEQFFGPGTRLTVL.

V usage is TRBV6-5 and J usage is TRBJ1-4; 7 bases map to TRBD1. Germline loops: CDR1 MNHEY, CDR2 SVGAGI. The CDR3 loop spans 13 amino acids. Trimming took 11 bases from V and 7 from J; bases not matched to a gene: 10. The CDR3 DNA sequence: TGTGCCGGGGAAGACAGGGAGTGTGAAAAACTGTTTTTT. It yields the protein CAGEDRECEKLFF.

The chain carries TRBV24-1 and TRBJ2-3, with TRBD1 as a possible D gene (5 bases). The CDR3 is 16 residues long. V lost 2 bases, J lost 3 bases, and 14 bases lay in between. The V gene's germline CDR1 is KGHDR and CDR2 SFDVKD. Here the CDR3 DNA reads TGTGCCACCAGTGATTCTGGCAGGGTTAGGACAGATACGCAGTATTTT. Amino acid sequence: CATSDSGRVRTDTQYF.

The V gene is TRBV5-1, the J gene TRBJ2-3; the D gene is possibly TRBD2 (6 bases). Between the trimmed V and J ends, which lost 0 bases and 6 bases, there was a span of 14 bases. This CDR3 has 15 amino acids. Germline CDR1 is SGHRS and CDR2 is YFSETQ. The CDR3 is CASSLARGIADTQYF. CDR3 nucleotide sequence: TGCGCCAGCAGCTTGGCCCGGGGGATAGCTGATACGCAGTATTTT.

The V gene is TRBV28, the J gene TRBJ1-2, with TRBD1 identical over 12 bases. With V trimmed by 6 bases and J by 7 bases, 6 bases remained unmatched. The CDR3 is made up of 14 amino acids. The germline V gene encodes CDR1 MDHEN and CDR2 SYDVKM. CDR3: CASRLGDRGLGYTF. In nucleotides, the CDR3 is TGTGCCAGCAGACTCGGGGACAGGGGGCTTGGCTACACCTTC.

The V call is TRBV7-9, the J call TRBJ2-1; a weak D match, TRBD2 (6 bases). CDR1 and CDR2 (germline): SEHNR, FQNEAQ (reference sequence). The CDR3 runs 15 residues. V lost 1 base, J lost 3 bases, and 10 bases lay in between. CDR3 sequence (DNA): TGTGCCAGCAGCTTAGATGGCGGGAACTACAATGAGCAGTTCTTC. Translating it yields CASSLDGGNYNEQFF.

The chain recombines TRBV7-7 with TRBJ2-3, with D tentatively TRBD2 (6 bases). The CDR3 runs 15 residues. V lost 5 bases and J 4 bases, leaving 16 bases between the germline ends. Germline V gene data show CDR1 as SSHAT and CDR2 as FNYEAQ (reference sequence). CDR3 region: CASSLLGGPADTQYF. DNA of the CDR3: TGTGCCAGCAGCCTCCTCGGAGGGCCAGCAGATACGCAGTATTTT.

This clone was recorded a few times. The CDR3: CASSLSWGRGRDQPQHF. The CDR3, as DNA: TGTGCCAGCAGTTTATCCTGGGGCAGGGGGCGCGATCAGCCCCAGCATTTT. The chain joins TRBV28 to TRBJ1-5; 8 bases agree with TRBD1. Per the germline V gene, CDR1 is MDHEN and CDR2 is SYDVKM. This CDR3 has 17 amino acids. Unmatched junction bases numbered 10, after V lost 1 base and J lost 5 bases. Complete variable domain (other parts from reference TRBV28 and TRBJ1-5): DVKVTQSSRYLVKRTGEKVFLECVQDMDHENMFWYRQDPGLGLRLIYFSYDVKMKEKGDIPEGYSVSREKKERFSLILESASTNQTSMYLCASSLSWGRGRDQPQHFGDGTRLSIL.

The chain combines TRBV2 with TRBJ1-2; possibly TRBD1 for D (5 bases). Germline V lookup: CDR1 SNHLY, CDR2 FYNNEI. CDR3 length equals 11 residues. V lost 7 bases, J lost 8 bases, and 11 bases lay in between. CDR3 DNA: TGTGCCAGCAAAGGGGTCGGCGGCTACACCTTC. It is translated as CASKGVGGYTF.

Written as DNA, the CDR3 is TGTGCCAGCAGCGACCCCGGGACAGCAGGGGCCGGGGAGCTGTTTTTT. This translates into CASSDPGTAGAGELFF. The chain uses TRBV5-5 and TRBJ2-2; 7 bases map to TRBD1. The CDR3 has 16 amino acids. Germline V gene data show CDR1 as SGHKS and CDR2 as YYEKEE (reference sequence). The ends lost 4 bases at V and 6 bases at J; junction bases unmatched: 12. The full variable domain, in which reference TRBV5-5 and TRBJ2-2 provide the parts outside the CDR3, is DAGVTQSPTHLIKTRGQQVTLRCSPISGHKSVSWYQQVLGQGPQFIFQYYEKEERGRGNFPDRFSARQFPNYSSELNVNALLLGDSALYLCASSDPGTAGAGELFFGEGSRLTVL.

V is TRBV4-1 and J is TRBJ2-1; D perhaps matches TRBD2 (6 bases). The CDR3 contains 17 residues. In germline, CDR1 is MGHRA, CDR2 YSYEKL. Trimming removed 1 base from V and 4 bases from J, with 17 bases in between. In DNA, the CDR3 is TGCGCCAGCAGCCAAGTCCGCGGGGAGGTAGGGTACAATGAGCAGTTCTTC. Translating it yields CASSQVRGEVGYNEQFF.

The chain employs TRBV2 and TRBJ2-7, with D uncertain. The CDR3 length is 12 residues. Trimming removed 2 bases from V and 7 bases from J, with 9 bases in between. Per the germline V gene, CDR1 is SNHLY and CDR2 is FYNNEI. CDR3 nucleotide sequence: TGTGCCAGCAGTGAATCGACGCGGGAGCAGTACTTC. Translated: CASSESTREQYF.

This clone was found once. The J gene is TRBJ2-2, the V gene TRBV7-2, with 8 bases lining up with TRBD1. Germline lookup yields CDR1 SGHTA and CDR2 FQGNSA. With 5 bases clipped from V and 4 bases from J, the junction kept 6 bases outside the gene matches. The length of the CDR3 is 15 residues. CDR3 DNA sequence: TGTGCCAGCAGCCCCGGACAGGGAGGCACCGGGGAGCTGTTTTTT. Translation gives CASSPGQGGTGELFF. Supplemented by reference TRBV7-2 and TRBJ2-2, the full variable domain reads GAGVSQSPSNKVTEKGKDVELRCDPISGHTALYWYRQSLGQGLEFLIYFQGNSAPDKSGLPSDRFSAERTGGSVSTLTIQRTQQEDSAVYLCASSPGQGGTGELFFGEGSRLTVL.

The CDR3 region is CASSFRRRQGAVSDTQYF. The CDR3 DNA reads as TGCGCCAGCAGCTTTCGAAGGCGACAGGGGGCGGTTTCGGATACGCAGTATTTT. The J gene is TRBJ2-3, the V gene TRBV5-1; TRBD1 matches 10 bases. After removal of 2 bases from V and 6 bases from J, the junction contained 15 bases not matched to a gene. From germline, CDR1 is SGHRS and CDR2 YFSETQ. This CDR3 comprises 18 residues. The full variable domain, its missing parts supplied by reference TRBV5-1 and TRBJ2-3, is KAGVTQTPRYLIKTRGQQVTLSCSPISGHRSVSWYQQTPGQGLQFLFEYFSETQRNKGNFPGRFSGRQFSNSRSEMNVSTLELGDSALYLCASSFRRRQGAVSDTQYFGPGTRLTVL.

V usage is TRBV19 and J usage is TRBJ2-5, with 10 bases identical to TRBD2. The CDR3 has 15 amino acids. Trimming took 5 bases from V and 4 from J; bases not matched to a gene: 7. The V gene's germline CDR1 is LNHDA and CDR2 SQIVND (reference sequence). The CDR3 nucleotides read TGTGCCAGTAGTCCGGGACTAGCGTTTCGAGAGACCCAGTACTTC. Its protein is CASSPGLAFRETQYF.

The V call is TRBV5-4, the J call TRBJ2-2, with 7 bases identical to TRBD1. V dropped 5 bases and J dropped 4; count of bases not matched to a gene: 5. Germline V lookup: CDR1 SGHNT, CDR2 YYREEE (reference sequence). The CDR3 length is 14 residues. The CDR3 is CASSADRPTGELFF. The CDR3 region has the DNA TGTGCCAGCAGTGCGGACAGGCCCACCGGGGAGCTGTTTTTT.

This chain connects TRBV5-6 to TRBJ2-3, with 9 bases identical to TRBD2. Germline CDR1 reads SGHDT; CDR2 reads YYEEEE. Germline trimming cut 1 base from V and 0 bases from J; bases unmatched to any gene: 6. The CDR3 contains 17 residues. CDR3 DNA sequence: TGTGCCAGCAGCTTGTTGCGGGGGGGCTCTAGCACAGATACGCAGTATTTT. Its translation is CASSLLRGGSSTDTQYF. The whole variable domain, filled in from reference TRBV5-6 and TRBJ2-3, reads DAGVTQSPTHLIKTRGQQVTLRCSPKSGHDTVSWYQQALGQGPQFIFQYYEEEERQRGNFPDRFSGHQFPNYSSELNVNALLLGDSALYLCASSLLRGGSSTDTQYFGPGTRLTVL.

V and J are TRBV28 and TRBJ1-1; no clear D. This CDR3 has 12 amino acids. V gave up 2 bases and J gave up 6 bases, with 7 bases separating them. CDR1 is MDHEN and CDR2 is SYDVKM in the germline V gene. The CDR3 protein is CASSLRGSEAFF. The CDR3 nucleotides are TGTGCCAGCAGTTTACGAGGGTCTGAAGCTTTCTTT.

In this sample, this clone turned up once. This chain joins TRBV18 and TRBJ2-3, with a weak D call TRBD1 (6 bases). The CDR3 runs 15 residues. V lost 3 bases and J 4 bases, leaving 14 bases between the germline ends. The V gene's germline CDR1 is KGHSH and CDR2 LQKENI. In nucleotides, the CDR3 is TGTGCCAGCTCACCTCTCGGGACAAGCCCAGATACGCAGTATTTT. Encoded protein: CASSPLGTSPDTQYF.

This chain links TRBV12-3 or TRBV12-4 with TRBJ1-3; D not certain. Trimming shortened V by 6 bases and J by 2 bases, and 5 bases separated the two germline ends. This CDR3 is built from 12 residues. The CDR3 sequence: CASSPTGNTIYF. The CDR3 nucleotides read TGTGCCAGCAGCCCAACTGGAAACACCATATATTTT.

This sequence joins TRBV11-3 and TRBJ2-7; 9 positions match TRBD2. The germline V gene has CDR1 SGHNT and CDR2 YENEEA. The ends lost 2 bases at V and 2 bases at J; junction bases unmatched: 7. There are 16 residues in the CDR3. The CDR3 nucleotides read TGTGCCAGCAGCTTAAGCGTAGCGGGAGTAGCCTACGAGCAGTACTTC. Translation: CASSLSVAGVAYEQYF.

This rearrangement joins TRBV28 to TRBJ2-7; the match to TRBD2 covers 13 bases. In germline, CDR1 is MDHEN, CDR2 SYDVKM. The CDR3 spans 14 residues. V was pared by 5 bases and J by 4 bases, with 2 bases of the junction left unmatched. The CDR3 reads CASSPGLAGYEQYF. The CDR3 nucleotides are TGTGCCAGCAGTCCGGGACTAGCGGGGTACGAGCAGTACTTC.

This clone was detected only a few times. The chain couples TRBV9 to TRBJ1-5; D is uncertain. Per germline, CDR1 SGDLS and CDR2 YYNGEE. The CDR3 sequence is 15 residues long. The germline V and J ends were trimmed by 0 bases and 0 bases, with 7 bases remaining between them. CDR3 sequence reads: CASSVAGYSNQPQHF. The DNA of the CDR3 is TGTGCCAGCAGCGTAGCGGGTTATAGCAATCAGCCCCAGCATTTT. Complete variable domain (other parts from reference TRBV9 and TRBJ1-5): DSGVTQTPKHLITATGQRVTLRCSPRSGDLSVYWYQQSLDQGLQFLIQYYNGEERAKGNILERFSAQQFPDLHSELNLSSLELGDSALYFCASSVAGYSNQPQHFGDGTRLSIL.

The chain carries TRBV5-4 and TRBJ2-5; 9 bases fit TRBD1. The CDR3 is made up of 15 amino acids. Germline assignment: CDR1 SGHNT and CDR2 YYREEE (reference sequence). The ends lost 4 bases at V and 2 bases at J; junction bases unmatched: 6. The CDR3 region has the DNA TGTGCCAGCAGCCGGGACAGGGCCTCTCAAGAGACCCAGTACTTC. This gives the protein CASSRDRASQETQYF.

The V call is TRBV7-2, the J call TRBJ2-5; D gene uncertain. V dropped 1 base and J dropped 5 bases, with 11 bases sitting between them. CDR1 is SGHTA, CDR2 FQGNSA, per germline. This CDR3 comprises 14 residues. The CDR3 here is CASSLDPSRETQYF. Here the CDR3 DNA reads TGTGCCAGCAGCTTAGACCCGTCGAGGGAGACCCAGTACTTC.

This clone has just one count. As DNA, the CDR3 is TGTGCCAGCAGCTCCAAGGGTCTAGCGGGAGGGGACAATGAGCAGTTCTTC. Protein: CASSSKGLAGGDNEQFF. The chain recombines TRBV11-2 with TRBJ2-1; 12 bases match TRBD2. V lost 4 bases and J lost 5; bases outside the gene matches: 9. Germline loops: CDR1 SGHAT, CDR2 FQNNGV. This CDR3 region has 17 residues. Full variable domain (rest looked up from reference TRBV11-2 and TRBJ2-1): EAGVAQSPRYKIIEKRQSVAFWCNPISGHATLYWYQQILGQGPKLLIQFQNNGVVDDSQLPKDRFSAERLKGVDSTLKIQPAKLEDSAVYLCASSSKGLAGGDNEQFFGPGTRLTVL.

This rearrangement joins TRBV9 to TRBJ2-7, with D perhaps matching TRBD1 (6 bases). The V gene's germline CDR1 is SGDLS and CDR2 YYNGEE. The CDR3 runs 12 residues. V lost 7 bases, J lost 7 bases, and 15 bases lay in between. The CDR3 protein is CASENVRGEQYF. The CDR3 nucleotides are TGTGCCAGCGAGAATGTAAGGGGGGAGCAGTACTTC.